This T cell receptor beta chain stems from a study of blood T cell repertoires in COVID-19. Study-level information: The study drew acute and convalescent COVID-19 samples from the United States, Italy and Spain. From T cells, B-cell-depleted T cells, or PBMCs came the material, which was cDNA or gDNA.

CDR3 length: 16 residues. CDR1 and CDR2 from the germline V gene are SGHRS and YFSETQ. The V segment lost 2 bases and the J segment 4 bases; nucleotides outside the gene matches: 11. Method: immunoSEQ multiplex PCR; TCRdb's copy keeps in-frame clones and lacks some. Of about 69,000 clones listed, approximately 79% are singletons. The sequence derives from a human donor in a cohort sampled during active COVID-19. The rearrangement links TRBV5-1 to TRBJ1-1, with 7 bases aligning to TRBD1. The specimen sequenced was peripheral blood. CDR3 in DNA: TGCGCCAGCAGCTTCGGGTCTTCAGGGGGGATCACTGAAGCTTTCTTT. Residues: CASSFGSSGGITEAFF.